These T cell receptor beta chains were read from a single sample in a study of blood T cell repertoires in COVID-19. The protocol was immunoSEQ multiplex PCR, while the TCRdb copy is restricted to in-frame clones and leaves out a portion. Of hundreds of thousands of clones listed, roughly 87% were seen once; the top ten hold approximately 0.7%. Sequenced: peripheral blood. These receptors came from a human donor in a cohort sampled during active COVID-19. The CDR3 runs from the conserved cysteine through the conserved F or W. Each record gives: clone size, CDR3 length, J gene, D gene, V gene, CDR3 protein, CDR3 DNA. A D gene is named only where the DNA matches it firmly. Part of the rows lack a size; the others show once, few, many or a class for expanded clones.

clone size: -
CDR3 length: 13
J gene: TRBJ1-6
D gene: TRBD1
V gene: TRBV29-1
CDR3 protein: CSARLGQDSPLHF
CDR3 DNA: TGCAGCGCAAGACTCGGACAGGATTCACCCCTCCACTTT

clone size: -
CDR3 length: 13
J gene: TRBJ1-5
D gene: -
V gene: TRBV30
CDR3 protein: CAWSVPGNQPQHF
CDR3 DNA: TGTGCCTGGAGTGTTCCGGGGAATCAGCCCCAGCATTTT

clone size: -
CDR3 length: 14
J gene: TRBJ1-5
D gene: -
V gene: TRBV6-1
CDR3 protein: CASSELNSGQPQHF
CDR3 DNA: TGTGCCAGCAGTGAGTTAAACAGCGGACAGCCCCAGCATTTT

clone size: many
CDR3 length: 12
J gene: TRBJ1-1
D gene: -
V gene: TRBV24-1
CDR3 protein: CATSDPGGEAFF
CDR3 DNA: TGTGCCACCAGTGACCCCGGAGGTGAAGCTTTCTTT

clone size: -
CDR3 length: 15
J gene: TRBJ1-2
D gene: TRBD1
V gene: TRBV6-2/TRBV6-3
CDR3 protein: CASSSRQGDLYGYTF
CDR3 DNA: TGTGCCAGCAGTAGTCGACAGGGTGATCTATATGGCTACACCTTC

clone size: -
CDR3 length: 13
J gene: TRBJ2-7
D gene: TRBD1
V gene: TRBV10-3
CDR3 protein: CAACGTGDDEQYF
CDR3 DNA: TGTGCCGCCTGTGGGACAGGGGACGACGAGCAGTACTTC

clone size: -
CDR3 length: 16
J gene: TRBJ2-1
D gene: -
V gene: TRBV7-9
CDR3 protein: CASSLPGARIGNEQFF
CDR3 DNA: TGTGCCAGCAGCTTACCGGGAGCTAGGATTGGCAATGAGCAGTTCTTC

clone size: -
CDR3 length: 12
J gene: TRBJ2-7
D gene: -
V gene: TRBV18
CDR3 protein: CASSPRSNEQYF
CDR3 DNA: TGTGCCAGCTCACCGCGGTCGAACGAGCAGTACTTC

clone size: -
CDR3 length: 12
J gene: TRBJ2-1
D gene: -
V gene: TRBV12-3/TRBV12-4
CDR3 protein: CASSLSGHEQFF
CDR3 DNA: TGTGCCAGCAGTTTGAGCGGTCATGAGCAGTTCTTC

clone size: -
CDR3 length: 15
J gene: TRBJ2-7
D gene: TRBD1
V gene: TRBV9
CDR3 protein: CASSATGTGAYEQYF
CDR3 DNA: TGTGCCAGCAGCGCAACCGGGACAGGGGCGTACGAGCAGTACTTC

clone size: -
CDR3 length: 15
J gene: TRBJ2-7
D gene: TRBD1
V gene: TRBV7-8
CDR3 protein: CASSPRQGHPYEQYF
CDR3 DNA: TGTGCCAGCAGCCCCAGACAGGGGCACCCCTACGAGCAGTACTTC